A selection of T cell receptor beta chains follows, all from one sample in a study of T cells in Graves' hyperthyroidism and ophthalmopathy. TCRdb itself ran the multiplex PCR reads through MiXCR, one entry per CDR3 protein. The sample holds roughly 510,000 distinct CDR3 sequences, around 20% seen once. Material: blood. Receptors originate from a man aged 18 to 35 with Graves' hyperthyroidism. Both conserved end residues are trimmed from each CDR3.

v_call: TRBV20-1
j_call: TRBJ1-5
cdr3_aa: STTGGDGQPQH

v_call: TRBV6-5
j_call: TRBJ1-1
cdr3_aa: ASSYSRGPNTEAF

v_call: TRBV28
j_call: TRBJ2-6
cdr3_aa: ASGGGANVLT

v_call: TRBV28
j_call: TRBJ2-7
cdr3_aa: ASSFLDRFSSYEQY

v_call: TRBV11-2
j_call: TRBJ2-2
cdr3_aa: ASSLQGARTGELF

v_call: TRBV5-4
j_call: TRBJ2-7
cdr3_aa: ASTLFGRADEQY

v_call: TRBV6-1
j_call: TRBJ1-2
cdr3_aa: AGRTTGALNYGYT

v_call: TRBV20-1
j_call: TRBJ1-1
cdr3_aa: SARDLDRGNTEAF

v_call: TRBV3-1
j_call: TRBJ1-1
cdr3_aa: ASSPGQGIDTEAF

v_call: TRBV20-1
j_call: TRBJ2-7
cdr3_aa: NPNRDHEQY

v_call: TRBV7-3
j_call: TRBJ2-2
cdr3_aa: ASSLTAGGLGPTGELF

v_call: TRBV19
j_call: TRBJ1-5
cdr3_aa: ASSIAGEQPQH

v_call: TRBV4-1
j_call: TRBJ1-1
cdr3_aa: ASSLGGGRTEAF

v_call: TRBV24-1
j_call: TRBJ2-2
cdr3_aa: ATSDPDRGDTGELF

v_call: TRBV20-1
j_call: TRBJ2-7
cdr3_aa: SATGPSAYEQY

v_call: TRBV6-5
j_call: TRBJ2-7
cdr3_aa: ASSYGGNYEQY

v_call: TRBV7-9
j_call: TRBJ2-4
cdr3_aa: ASSLQGYPKNIQY

v_call: TRBV4-1
j_call: TRBJ1-5
cdr3_aa: ASSQARADNQPQH

v_call: TRBV19
j_call: TRBJ1-1
cdr3_aa: AAGPPAWPAMNTEAF

v_call: TRBV2
j_call: TRBJ2-2
cdr3_aa: ASSYGVASGELF

v_call: TRBV11-2
j_call: TRBJ2-2
cdr3_aa: ASSLDRRSTGELF

v_call: TRBV6-1
j_call: TRBJ1-1
cdr3_aa: ASQFFGNTEAF

v_call: TRBV6-5
j_call: TRBJ2-2
cdr3_aa: ASSYFQGRTGELF

v_call: TRBV24-1
j_call: TRBJ1-1
cdr3_aa: ATLGTAQTDVAF

v_call: TRBV30
j_call: TRBJ2-4
cdr3_aa: AWSSLSLAKNIQY

v_call: TRBV4-1
j_call: TRBJ2-2
cdr3_aa: ASSQFPGGMLNTGELF

v_call: TRBV5-1
j_call: TRBJ1-1
cdr3_aa: ASSSVPGTMNTEAF

v_call: TRBV20-1
j_call: TRBJ2-7
cdr3_aa: SAFGTGGFYEQY

v_call: TRBV12-3/TRBV12-4
j_call: TRBJ1-5
cdr3_aa: ASSPDRGSQPQH

v_call: TRBV12-3/TRBV12-4
j_call: TRBJ2-7
cdr3_aa: ASTPGGHEQY

v_call: TRBV12-3/TRBV12-4
j_call: TRBJ1-1
cdr3_aa: AGSFVGGNTEAF

v_call: TRBV6-5
j_call: TRBJ2-7
cdr3_aa: ASSYGTGMGEQY

v_call: TRBV15
j_call: TRBJ1-1
cdr3_aa: ATSREGYTEAF

v_call: TRBV5-1
j_call: TRBJ2-4
cdr3_aa: ASSLATGATKNIQY

v_call: TRBV12-3/TRBV12-4
j_call: TRBJ1-5
cdr3_aa: ASSKASPHQPQH

v_call: TRBV27
j_call: TRBJ1-2
cdr3_aa: ASRPGWSHPPNYGYT

v_call: TRBV6-1
j_call: TRBJ1-6
cdr3_aa: ATKQGIDSPLH

v_call: TRBV9
j_call: TRBJ2-7
cdr3_aa: ASSAGTSGGPPYEQY

v_call: TRBV2
j_call: TRBJ1-5
cdr3_aa: ASRRDRDQPQH

v_call: TRBV6-1
j_call: TRBJ1-3
cdr3_aa: ASSDRSSSGNTIY

v_call: TRBV28
j_call: TRBJ1-1
cdr3_aa: ASGGQVLNTEAF

v_call: TRBV4-1
j_call: TRBJ1-5
cdr3_aa: ASSLWAGSNQPQH

v_call: TRBV28
j_call: TRBJ2-7
cdr3_aa: ASLTGLGYEQY

v_call: TRBV6-2/TRBV6-3
j_call: TRBJ1-5
cdr3_aa: ASSYFYGQPQH

v_call: TRBV10-2
j_call: TRBJ1-2
cdr3_aa: ASSESKGYGYT

v_call: TRBV28
j_call: TRBJ1-5
cdr3_aa: ASSAQQGRRQPQH

v_call: TRBV20-1
j_call: TRBJ1-6
cdr3_aa: SARRGPNSPLH

v_call: TRBV12-3/TRBV12-4
j_call: TRBJ2-7
cdr3_aa: ASARNSAYEQY

v_call: TRBV6-5
j_call: TRBJ2-7
cdr3_aa: ASSYVGQGADEQY

v_call: TRBV30
j_call: TRBJ2-7
cdr3_aa: AWSVGAPEMEQY

v_call: TRBV6-1
j_call: TRBJ1-4
cdr3_aa: ASTRQGDQKLF

v_call: TRBV5-1
j_call: TRBJ1-2
cdr3_aa: ASSLRRRDGYT

v_call: TRBV15
j_call: TRBJ2-6
cdr3_aa: ATSRDRTGANVLT

v_call: TRBV6-1
j_call: TRBJ2-2
cdr3_aa: ASARQFNTGELF

v_call: TRBV12-3/TRBV12-4
j_call: TRBJ1-2
cdr3_aa: ASTPSGKGGILSGYT

v_call: TRBV6-1
j_call: TRBJ1-2
cdr3_aa: ASRAPGQGGYT

v_call: TRBV2
j_call: TRBJ1-5
cdr3_aa: ASSVREGDNQPQH